This TCR beta chain was obtained from a study of blood T cell repertoires in COVID-19. Turning to the study itself: COVID-19 samples, acute and convalescent, were from the United States, Italy and Spain. The analysed material was cDNA or gDNA that came from T cells, B-cell-depleted T cells, or PBMCs.

How the authors handled the data: Amplification with reference gene primers provided the estimates of nucleated cell counts. The method was immunoSEQ multiplex PCR; TCRdb's version includes in-frame clones alone and lacks a portion of them. That table is the source of V, J and clone size, and D and trimming were worked out from the DNA. The sample shows around 310,000 clones, 75% to 90% of them seen only once. Germline V lookup: CDR1 MNHEY, CDR2 SMNVEV (reference sequence). Trimming took off 5 bases at V and 4 bases at J, with 17 bases between the two ends. There are 15 residues in the CDR3. Material: peripheral blood. This clonotype originated in a woman aged 55-69 years with acute or convalescent COVID-19. V is TRBV27 and J is TRBJ1-1, with D maybe TRBD1 (6 bases). The CDR3 DNA follows: TGTGCCAGCAGTCCGTTAGGTGGGGGCGGCACTGAAGCTTTCTTT. Protein: CASSPLGGGGTEAFF.